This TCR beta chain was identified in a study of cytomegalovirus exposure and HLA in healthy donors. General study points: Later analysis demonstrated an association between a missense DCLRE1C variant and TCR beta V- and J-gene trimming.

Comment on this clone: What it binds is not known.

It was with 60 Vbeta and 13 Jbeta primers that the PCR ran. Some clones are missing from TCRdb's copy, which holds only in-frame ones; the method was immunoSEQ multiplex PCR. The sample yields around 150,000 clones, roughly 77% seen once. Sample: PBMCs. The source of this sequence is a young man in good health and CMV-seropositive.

In nucleotides, the CDR3 is TGTGCCTGGACGTTTGCGGCAGGCACAGATACGCAGTATTTT. Translated: CAWTFAAGTDTQYF. The chain couples TRBV30 to TRBJ2-3; D remains unclear. The ends were cut back, 4 bases at V and 1 base at J, with 12 bases in the middle. The CDR3 spans 14 residues. In germline, CDR1 is GTSNPN, CDR2 SVGIG (reference sequence).